This T cell receptor (beta chain) was profiled in a study of blood T cell repertoires in COVID-19. Germline V gene sequence: CDR1 SGHRS, CDR2 YFSETQ. V was cut by 2 bases and J by 5 bases, with 11 bases left in between. The CDR3 totals 13 residues. TCRdb's table, derived via immunoSEQ multiplex PCR, lists solely in-frame clones and lacks some. This table holds about 80,000 clones, over 70% found once. Sequencing was done on a sample of peripheral blood. The clonotype originates from a man older than 75 with acute or convalescent COVID-19. The chain couples TRBV5-1 to TRBJ2-7; perhaps TRBD1 as D (6 bases). Here the CDR3 reads CASSFGTNDEQYF. The CDR3, as DNA: TGCGCCAGCAGCTTCGGGACAAACGACGAGCAGTACTTC.